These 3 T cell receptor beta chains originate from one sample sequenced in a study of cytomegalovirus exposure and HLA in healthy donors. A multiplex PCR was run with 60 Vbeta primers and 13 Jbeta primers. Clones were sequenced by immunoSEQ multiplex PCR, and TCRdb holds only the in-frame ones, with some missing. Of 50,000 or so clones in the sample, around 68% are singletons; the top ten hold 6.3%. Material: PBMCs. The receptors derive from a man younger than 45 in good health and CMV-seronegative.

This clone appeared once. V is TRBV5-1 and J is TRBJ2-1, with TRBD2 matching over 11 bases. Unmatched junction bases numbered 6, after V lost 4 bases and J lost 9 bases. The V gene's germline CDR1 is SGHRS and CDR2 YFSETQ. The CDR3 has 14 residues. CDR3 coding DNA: TGCGCCAGCAGCCAACTGACTAGCGGGACTGAGCAGTTCTTC. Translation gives CASSQLTSGTEQFF.

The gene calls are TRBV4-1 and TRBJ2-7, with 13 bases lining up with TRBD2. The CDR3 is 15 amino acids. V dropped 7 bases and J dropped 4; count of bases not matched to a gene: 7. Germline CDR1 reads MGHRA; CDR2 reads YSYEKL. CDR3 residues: CASTRTSGSNYEQYF. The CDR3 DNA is TGCGCCAGCACCCGGACTAGCGGGAGTAATTACGAGCAGTACTTC.

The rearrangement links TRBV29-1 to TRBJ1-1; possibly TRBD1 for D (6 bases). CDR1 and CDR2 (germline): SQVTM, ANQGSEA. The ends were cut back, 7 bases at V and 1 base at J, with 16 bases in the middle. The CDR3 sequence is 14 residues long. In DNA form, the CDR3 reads TGCAGCGGTCGTCGGGGGGCGGGGAACACTGAAGCTTTCTTT. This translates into CSGRRGAGNTEAFF.